This T cell receptor (beta chain) was recovered during a study of blood T cell repertoires in COVID-19. About the research overall: Italy, Spain and the United States were the sources of the convalescent and acute COVID-19 samples.

In the original workflow: Nucleated cell number was recorded as an estimate derived from reference gene primer amplification. Repertoires were generated with immunoSEQ multiplex PCR, while TCRdb's copy carries only in-frame clones and drops some. V and J calls and clone size come straight from that table; D and trimming were deduced from the DNA. This table has 95,000 to 100,000 clones, approximately 90% appearing once. This CDR3 is 15 amino acids long. V gave up 3 bases and J gave up 5 bases; unmatched junction bases: 3. Germline CDR1 is SGHRS and CDR2 is YFSETQ. This rearrangement joins TRBV5-1 to TRBJ1-6; 9 nucleotides match TRBD1. The sequenced material came from peripheral blood. This sequence was found in a man between 45 and 60 years old with acute or convalescent COVID-19. The CDR3 spells CASSSTGGHNSPLHF. The CDR3 nucleotides read TGCGCCAGCAGCTCCACAGGGGGCCATAATTCACCCCTCCACTTT.